This record looks at one T cell receptor (beta chain) sequence and its context. The data belong to a study of radiation and T cells in renal cell carcinoma. TCRdb keeps only in-frame clones here, not all; method: immunoSEQ multiplex PCR. The table includes 100,000 to 150,000 clones, roughly four fifths detected once. V lost 2 bases and J lost 11, with 21 bases in between. CDR1 and CDR2 (germline): SGHTA, FQGNSA. The CDR3 is 15 residues long. Time point here: blood 2 weeks post-SBRT. As to treatment: 15 Gy SBRT to primary tumor, nephrectomy 4 weeks later. After SBRT, blood was collected at 2 and 4 weeks, plus baseline. This renal cell carcinoma was of the clear cell type.

The receptor comes from a woman aged 60 to 75 with renal cell carcinoma. The sample in question was blood, obtained from a patient whose treatment included radiotherapy and nephrectomy. The chain combines TRBV7-2 with TRBJ1-1; the D is unclear. DNA of the CDR3: TGTGCCAGCAGCTTATCTCCGGGCATCGGAAGTCCGGCTTTCTTT. It encodes CASSLSPGIGSPAFF. The full variable domain, completed using reference TRBV7-2 and TRBJ1-1, is GAGVSQSPSNKVTEKGKDVELRCDPISGHTALYWYRQSLGQGLEFLIYFQGNSAPDKSGLPSDRFSAERTGGSVSTLTIQRTQQEDSAVYLCASSLSPGIGSPAFFGQGTRLTVV.